These T cell receptor beta chains were read from a single sample in a study of blood T cell repertoires in COVID-19. Only in-frame clones appear in the TCRdb table, and some are missing; sequencing was by immunoSEQ multiplex PCR. Of roughly 200,000 clones in the sample, approximately 92% were seen once. Sequenced input: PBMCs or T cells enriched from blood (not recorded which). The receptors shown here come from a middle-aged woman with acute COVID-19. Both conserved end residues are part of each CDR3. A D gene is named only where the DNA matches it firmly. Not all rows give a size; the values are once, few, many and, for expanded clones, a class.

length: 16; V: TRBV10-3; J: TRBJ1-5; D: NA; size: NA; DNA: TGTGCCATCAGTGAGTTGGAGGCCGGGGGCAATCAGCCCCAGCATTTT; CDR3: CAISELEAGGNQPQHF
length: 12; V: TRBV6-5; J: TRBJ2-7; D: NA; size: NA; DNA: TGTGCCAGCAGAAGTACTGCCTACGAGCAGTACTTC; CDR3: CASRSTAYEQYF
length: 15; V: TRBV24-1; J: TRBJ2-5; D: NA; size: NA; DNA: TGTGCCACCAGTTGGGGGTCAGGGCAGGGGGAGACCCAGTACTTC; CDR3: CATSWGSGQGETQYF
length: 15; V: TRBV25-1; J: TRBJ1-1; D: TRBD1; size: NA; DNA: TGTGCCAGCAGTGTTGGGACAGGGAGGGGCACTGAAGCTTTCTTT; CDR3: CASSVGTGRGTEAFF
length: 15; V: TRBV6-4; J: TRBJ1-1; D: TRBD1; size: NA; DNA: TGTGCCAGCAGGGAACAGGGGCCCATGAACACTGAAGCTTTCTTT; CDR3: CASREQGPMNTEAFF
length: 14; V: TRBV3-1/TRBV3-2; J: TRBJ1-2; D: NA; size: NA; DNA: TGTGCCAGCAGCCAAGAGATCAGGGGCTATGGCTACACCTTC; CDR3: CASSQEIRGYGYTF
length: 14; V: TRBV6-5; J: TRBJ1-5; D: NA; size: NA; DNA: TGTGCCAGCAGCTCGAGGACAGCACCTCAGCCCCAGCATTTT; CDR3: CASSSRTAPQPQHF
length: 17; V: TRBV7-3; J: TRBJ2-3; D: TRBD1; size: NA; DNA: TGTGCCAGCAGCTTAGGAGTCCAGGGGGACCGCACAGATACGCAGTATTTT; CDR3: CASSLGVQGDRTDTQYF
length: 15; V: TRBV24-1; J: TRBJ2-5; D: TRBD1; size: NA; DNA: TGTGCCACCAGTGATTCCGGACAGGGACAAGAGACCCAGTACTTC; CDR3: CATSDSGQGQETQYF
length: 15; V: TRBV7-3; J: TRBJ2-3; D: NA; size: NA; DNA: TGTGCCAGCAGCTTAACACACGGGAGCACAGATACGCAGTATTTT; CDR3: CASSLTHGSTDTQYF
length: 13; V: TRBV6-5; J: TRBJ2-3; D: NA; size: many; DNA: TGTGCCAGCAGTTACTCGGAGCGGGCTACGCAGTATTTT; CDR3: CASSYSERATQYF
length: 12; V: TRBV5-6; J: TRBJ2-7; D: NA; size: NA; DNA: TGTGCCAGCAGCTTGACAGGCTACGAGCAGTACTTC; CDR3: CASSLTGYEQYF
length: 13; V: TRBV7-3; J: TRBJ2-7; D: NA; size: NA; DNA: TGTGCCAGCGCTAGAGGCGGGAACTACGAGCAGTACTTC; CDR3: CASARGGNYEQYF
length: 15; V: TRBV6-2/TRBV6-3; J: TRBJ2-5; D: TRBD2; size: NA; DNA: TGTGCCAGCAGCCGGGGGGGGGCGACCCGAGAGACCCAGTACTTC; CDR3: CASSRGGATRETQYF
length: 13; V: TRBV7-9; J: TRBJ1-1; D: NA; size: few; DNA: TGTGCCAGCAGCTTAACAGGGAACACTGAAGCTTTCTTT; CDR3: CASSLTGNTEAFF
length: 14; V: TRBV18; J: TRBJ1-1; D: NA; size: NA; DNA: TGTGCCAGCTCGATGGTGATCGGTAGCACTGAAGCTTTCTTT; CDR3: CASSMVIGSTEAFF
length: 14; V: TRBV2; J: TRBJ2-1; D: TRBD1; size: NA; DNA: TGTGCCAGCACCCGACGGGACAGTTTCAATGAGCAGTTCTTC; CDR3: CASTRRDSFNEQFF
length: 11; V: TRBV3-1/TRBV3-2; J: TRBJ2-3; D: NA; size: NA; DNA: TGTGCCAGCAGCCAAGGGGGGCCCCAGTATTTT; CDR3: CASSQGGPQYF
length: 15; V: TRBV4-3; J: TRBJ2-1; D: TRBD1; size: NA; DNA: TGCGCCAGCAGCCAAGTACACAGGGGTTACAATGAGCAGTTCTTC; CDR3: CASSQVHRGYNEQFF
length: 13; V: TRBV5-4; J: TRBJ2-7; D: TRBD1; size: once; DNA: TGTGCCAGCGAGAAGGACAGGGGAGCCGAGCAGTACTTC; CDR3: CASEKDRGAEQYF
length: 11; V: TRBV19; J: TRBJ2-1; D: NA; size: NA; DNA: TGTGCCAGTGGGCACCTCTTTGAGCAGTTCTTC; CDR3: CASGHLFEQFF
length: 14; V: TRBV28; J: TRBJ1-5; D: NA; size: NA; DNA: TGTGCCAGCAGTTTATTAGGGGGAAGGCAGCCCCAGCATTTT; CDR3: CASSLLGGRQPQHF
length: 14; V: TRBV9; J: TRBJ1-4; D: TRBD1; size: NA; DNA: TGTGCCAGCAGCGCCACAGGGGGGCCCGAAAAACTGTTTTTT; CDR3: CASSATGGPEKLFF
length: 13; V: TRBV6-5; J: TRBJ2-7; D: NA; size: NA; DNA: TGTGCCAGCAAGGCGGGACCCTCCTACGAGCAGTACTTC; CDR3: CASKAGPSYEQYF
length: 14; V: TRBV29-1; J: TRBJ2-7; D: NA; size: NA; DNA: TGCAGCGTTGTAGGTCGGGACATCCGCTACGAGCAGTACTTC; CDR3: CSVVGRDIRYEQYF
length: 15; V: TRBV5-1; J: TRBJ2-1; D: TRBD2; size: NA; DNA: TGCGCCAGCAGCTCTACTAGCGGAAGAAACAATGAGCAGTTCTTC; CDR3: CASSSTSGRNNEQFF
length: 16; V: TRBV5-1; J: TRBJ2-7; D: TRBD1; size: once; DNA: TGCGCCAGCAGTTCGGGACAGGGGGCGAATGTCTACGAGCAGTACTTC; CDR3: CASSSGQGANVYEQYF